These 16 T cell receptor beta chains share one sample of origin, sequenced in a study of spatial heterogeneity in lung cancer (dated by TCRdb to 2018 to 2020). The sample's time point label is to be understood as: sample taken at primary tumor resection. Whole RNA extracted from tumor and nontumor lung tissue, or from cryopreserved PBMC samples, was used for TCR sequencing without cell sorting. To prepare the library, 5' RACE was applied. The sequencer listed for this sample is NextSeq 500. The public reads were quality trimmed at Q25 with fastp and then assembled into clones with MiXCR by TCRdb, keeping productive beta chains. Every distinct CDR3 protein forms one entry, paired with its most common genes and DNA. Across this sample there are tens of thousands of distinct CDR3 sequences, with roughly 8% seen only once. The biggest ten clones account for over 12% of the sample. Sequencing used PBMCs, obtained at surgery. These TCRs come from a female donor with early-stage non-small cell lung cancer.

This clonotype is medium-sized within its sample. The chain carries TRBV12-3 or TRBV12-4 and TRBJ1-5; D call uncertain. The length of the CDR3 is 15 residues. Trimming took off 2 bases at V and 4 bases at J, with 12 bases between the two ends. The chain's CDR3 is CASSLKGIGNQPQHF. CDR3 DNA sequence: TGTGCCAGCAGTTTAAAGGGAATAGGTAATCAGCCCCAGCATTTT.

The sample holds a few counts of this clonotype. V gene TRBV20-1 combines with J gene TRBJ2-2, with TRBD1 identical over 9 bases. V lost 3 bases to trimming and J lost 4 bases; unmatched junction nucleotides: 6. This CDR3 contains 15 residues. From germline, CDR1 is DFQATT and CDR2 SNEGSKA (reference sequence). DNA for the CDR3: TGCAGTGCTAGTTCCGGACAGGGGCCCACCGGGGAGCTGTTTTTT. This translates into CSASSGQGPTGELFF.

In this sample, this clonotype turned up many times. The CDR3 sequence: CASSLRSQDEQFF. CDR3 nucleotide sequence: TGTGCCAGCAGCCTACGGTCTCAGGATGAGCAGTTCTTC. This sequence joins TRBV5-4 and TRBJ2-1, with D unclear. Germline lookup yields CDR1 SGHNT and CDR2 YYREEE (reference sequence). There are 13 residues in the CDR3. V was cut by 4 bases and J by 8 bases, with 13 bases left in between.

J is TRBJ1-2 and V is TRBV7-8; D call uncertain. Trimming shortened V by 3 bases and J by 3 bases, and 8 bases separated the two germline ends. The CDR3 runs 13 residues. In germline, CDR1 is SGHVS, CDR2 FQNEAQ. The CDR3 region has the DNA TGTGCCAGCAGCTTTCAGAGTTACTATGGCTACACCTTC. Its protein product is CASSFQSYYGYTF.

In this sample, this clonotype turned up once. The chain carries TRBV20-1 and TRBJ1-5; D possibly corresponds to TRBD1 (5 bases). This CDR3 has 17 amino acids. Trimming removed 1 base at V and 3 bases at J, with 19 bases between. Germline CDR1 reads DFQATT; CDR2 reads SNEGSKA (reference sequence). CDR3 DNA sequence: TGCAGTGCTAGAGGGGCTAGGTGGGGAGGGACCAATCAGCCCCAGCATTTT. This translates into CSARGARWGGTNQPQHF.

Many counts were recorded for this clonotype. The chain is built from TRBV5-5 and TRBJ1-1; the D gene is possibly TRBD1 (5 bases). CDR1 is SGHKS and CDR2 is YYEKEE in the germline V gene (reference sequence). V shed 4 bases and J shed 1 base, with 14 bases lying between them. CDR3 length equals 15 residues. The CDR3 reads CASSRGVRENTEAFF. In nucleotides, the CDR3 is TGTGCCAGCAGCCGTGGTGTCAGGGAGAACACTGAAGCTTTCTTT.

This clonotype was counted between two and nine times. CDR3 in DNA: TGTGCCAGCAGACGGAGACAGGGAGGGGACACTGAAGCTTTCTTT. Encoded protein: CASRRRQGGDTEAFF. The chain carries TRBV12-3 or TRBV12-4 and TRBJ1-1; 7 bases map to TRBD1. The CDR3 extends over 15 amino acids. Germline trimming cut 6 bases from V and 3 bases from J; bases unmatched to any gene: 10.

This chain uses TRBV5-4 with TRBJ2-7, with unresolved D. Germline V gene lookup returns CDR1 SGHNT and CDR2 YYREEE (reference sequence). The ends were cut back, 8 bases at V and 7 bases at J, with 13 bases in the middle. This CDR3 comprises 11 residues. CDR3 amino acids: CASLTGWEQYV. In DNA form, the CDR3 reads TGTGCCAGTTTGACCGGGTGGGAGCAGTACGTC.

This clonotype was found many times. This chain uses TRBV5-1 with TRBJ2-3, with a weak D call TRBD1 (5 bases). The V gene lost 0 bases and the J gene lost 2 bases, with 13 bases spanning the gap. There are 16 residues in the CDR3. Looked up from germline, CDR1 is SGHRS and CDR2 is YFSETQ. The CDR3 DNA is TGCGCCAGCAGCTTGGAGGGCAGAGGACACACAGATACGCAGTATTTT. Translated: CASSLEGRGHTDTQYF. The full variable domain, completed using reference TRBV5-1 and TRBJ2-3, is KAGVTQTPRYLIKTRGQQVTLSCSPISGHRSVSWYQQTPGQGLQFLFEYFSETQRNKGNFPGRFSGRQFSNSRSEMNVSTLELGDSALYLCASSLEGRGHTDTQYFGPGTRLTVL.

A word on this clonotype: A read error may be the cause here, since a much bigger clone is one base away. The rearrangement joins TRBV2 to TRBJ1-4; no clear D. V was shortened by 6 bases and J by 10 bases, with 24 bases between the two germline ends. Germline V gives CDR1 SNHLY, CDR2 FYNNEI. CDR3 length: 16 amino acids. The DNA for the CDR3 is TGTGCCAGCAGCGCAAGCCCAGGCCCTAGGGTAGGAAAACTGTTTTTT. This gives the protein CASSASPGPRVGKLFF. Looking up the rest from reference TRBV2 and TRBJ1-4 gives the full variable domain: EPEVTQTPSHQVTQMGQEVILRCVPISNHLYFYWYRQILGQKVEFLVSFYNNEISEKSEIFDDQFSVERPDGSNFTLKIRSTKLEDSAMYFCASSASPGPRVGKLFFGSGTQLSVL.

With regard to this clonotype: Sequence at one end of the junction differs from germline and may be a read error. This rearrangement joins TRBV20-1 to TRBJ2-7, with TRBD1 matching over 10 bases. CDR1 and CDR2 from the germline V gene are DFQATT and SNEGSKA (reference sequence). This CDR3 contains 17 residues. The CDR3 DNA sequence: TGCAGTGCTAGAGATCGGGTACCGGGACAGGGGTTCCACGAGCTGTACTTC. It is translated as CSARDRVPGQGFHELYF.

The rearrangement joins TRBV6-6 to TRBJ2-3, with D possibly matching TRBD1 (6 bases). Between the trimmed V and J ends, which lost 3 bases and 6 bases, there was a span of 13 bases. This CDR3 has 14 amino acids. Germline V gene data show CDR1 as MNHNY and CDR2 as SVGAGI (reference sequence). The CDR3, as DNA: TGTGCCAGCAGTTATTCGGCGAGGGGGGATACGCAGTATTTT. Protein: CASSYSARGDTQYF.

This clonotype was counted only a few times. The rearrangement uses TRBV11-3 and TRBJ2-7; TRBD1 aligns across 9 bases. V gave up 4 bases and J gave up 4 bases; unmatched junction bases: 5. The CDR3 spans 14 residues. Per the germline V gene, CDR1 is SGHNT and CDR2 is YENEEA. CDR3 amino acids: CASSSGQGRYEQYF. In DNA form, the CDR3 reads TGTGCCAGCAGCTCAGGACAGGGGCGGTACGAGCAGTACTTC. Full variable domain (outside the CDR3, taken from reference TRBV11-3 and TRBJ2-7): EAGVVQSPRYKIIEKKQPVAFWCNPISGHNTLYWYLQNLGQGPELLIRYENEEAVDDSQLPKDRFSAERLKGVDSTLKIQPAELGDSAVYLCASSSGQGRYEQYFGPGTRLTVT.

Here the CDR3 reads CASSPRTNGRFNEQFF. CDR3 nucleotides: TGTGCCAGCAGCCCCCGGACTAACGGGAGATTCAATGAGCAGTTCTTC. This chain links TRBV11-2 with TRBJ2-1; D possibly corresponds to TRBD2 (6 bases). This CDR3 is built from 16 residues. Trimming took off 5 bases at V and 6 bases at J, with 20 bases between the two ends. CDR1 is SGHAT and CDR2 is FQNNGV in the germline V gene. Filled out from reference TRBV11-2 and TRBJ2-1, the complete variable domain reads EAGVAQSPRYKIIEKRQSVAFWCNPISGHATLYWYQQILGQGPKLLIQFQNNGVVDDSQLPKDRFSAERLKGVDSTLKIQPAKLEDSAVYLCASSPRTNGRFNEQFFGPGTRLTVL.

This clonotype was seen only a few times. V gene TRBV5-6 combines with J gene TRBJ1-3; the D is unclear. Germline CDR1 SGHDT, CDR2 YYEEEE. V lost 4 bases to trimming and J lost 0 bases, with 14 bases between them. The CDR3 extends over 16 amino acids. CDR3 sequence (DNA): TGTGCCAGCAGCGCCCGGACCGCCATCTCTGGAAACACCATATATTTT. Protein sequence: CASSARTAISGNTIYF. Full variable domain (rest looked up from reference TRBV5-6 and TRBJ1-3): DAGVTQSPTHLIKTRGQQVTLRCSPKSGHDTVSWYQQALGQGPQFIFQYYEEEERQRGNFPDRFSGHQFPNYSSELNVNALLLGDSALYLCASSARTAISGNTIYFGEGSWLTVV.

This clonotype appeared a few times. The V call is TRBV28, the J call TRBJ1-2; TRBD1 aligns across 11 bases. The germline CDR1 and CDR2 sequences are MDHEN and SYDVKM. Trimming at V came to 3 bases and at J to 8 bases, leaving 11 bases not matched to a gene. The CDR3 spans 16 residues. The CDR3 DNA sequence: TGTGCCAGCAGTTTGGAAGGGACAGGGGGACGGGAAGGCTACACCTTC. Amino acids: CASSLEGTGGREGYTF.